This T cell receptor beta chain is drawn from a study of cytomegalovirus exposure and HLA in healthy donors. The PCR ran on 60 Vbeta and 13 Jbeta primers. Libraries were prepared by immunoSEQ multiplex PCR; TCRdb keeps only in-frame clonotypes and omits some of them. This sample carries 60,000 to 70,000 clones, around 78% of them seen once, and the ten largest clones take about 8%. This CDR3 region has 13 residues. CDR1 and CDR2 from the germline V gene are MGHDK and SYGVNS. Trimming took off 2 bases at V and 4 bases at J, with 8 bases between the two ends. Sequencing was carried out using PBMCs. The chain is built from TRBV25-1 and TRBJ1-2; no clear D. This receptor was identified in a man aged 18 to 30 in good health and CMV-seropositive. The CDR3 DNA reads TGTGCCAGCAGTGAACAGCGGAGCTATGGCTACACCTTC. This translates into CASSEQRSYGYTF.